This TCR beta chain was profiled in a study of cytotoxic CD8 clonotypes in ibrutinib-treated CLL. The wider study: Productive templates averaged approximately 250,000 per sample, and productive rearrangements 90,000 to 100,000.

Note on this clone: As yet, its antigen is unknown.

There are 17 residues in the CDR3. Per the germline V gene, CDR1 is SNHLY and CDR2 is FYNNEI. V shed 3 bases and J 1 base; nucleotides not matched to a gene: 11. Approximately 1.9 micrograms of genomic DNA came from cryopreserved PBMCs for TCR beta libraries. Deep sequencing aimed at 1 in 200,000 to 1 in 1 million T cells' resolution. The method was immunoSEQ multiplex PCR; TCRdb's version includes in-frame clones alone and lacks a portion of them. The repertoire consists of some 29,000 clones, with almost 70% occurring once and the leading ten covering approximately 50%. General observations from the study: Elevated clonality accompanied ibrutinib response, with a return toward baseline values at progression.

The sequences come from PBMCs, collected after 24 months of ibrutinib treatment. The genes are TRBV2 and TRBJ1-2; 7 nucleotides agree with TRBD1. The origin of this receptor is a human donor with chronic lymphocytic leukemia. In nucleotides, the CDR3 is TGTGCCAGCAGTGAGTTTTTGGGGGACAGAAATAACTATGGCTACACCTTC. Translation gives CASSEFLGDRNNYGYTF.